This TCR beta chain emerged from a study of breast tumors, draining lymph nodes, adjacent tissues. Study-level points and caveats: Tumor repertoires ranked between lymph nodes and nontumor tissue in diversity, with V and J gene preferences. Tumor T cell lymph node origin was a supported hypothesis, not proven. Luminal-like breast cancer showed significantly higher tumor–nontumor repertoire similarity than basal-like. Most tumor T cells seemingly derive from lymph node, then expand in tumor.

Of note for this clonotype: The antigen is unknown. This may be a read error: a much more frequent sequence differs by one nucleotide.

MiXCR was run by TCRdb on the multiplex PCR reads, yielding one entry per CDR3 protein. The table records some 140,000 distinct CDR3 sequences, 21% of them present only once. Trimming took 5 bases from V and 12 from J; bases not matched to a gene: 10. The CDR3 runs to 14 residues. Germline values: CDR1 MNHEY, CDR2 SMNVEV (reference sequence). Breast cancer patients provided tissue from their axillary draining lymph nodes. The clonotype originates from a female donor with breast cancer. Some clones in this sample may be carry-over from other donors' samples. What was sequenced was axillary lymph node tissue. V and J are TRBV27 and TRBJ1-6, with 7 nucleotides matching TRBD1. Here the CDR3 reads CASSLAGNRGPLHF. CDR3 bases: TGTGCCAGCAGTCTCGCCGGGAACAGGGGACCCCTCCACTTT.